The source of this TCR beta chain is a study of T cell repertoires in cytomegalovirus infection. About the study: CMV infection plus the matching HLA type was flagged by public TCR beta signatures. Findings of the study overall: Cumulative frequency (of public TCR beta family members) identified carriers of CMV plus the relevant HLA.

Each CDR3 protein gets one entry after TCRdb re-called the reads with MiXCR. Counted here are 600,000 to 700,000 distinct CDR3 sequences, around 32% occurring once; the ten biggest clones make up approximately 18%. This clonotype has more than one count but fewer than ten. Antigen unknown. Germline CDR1 reads MNHNY; CDR2 reads SVGAGI (reference sequence). The V gene end was trimmed by 7 bases and the J gene end by 4 bases; junction bases not matched to a gene: 6. There are 14 residues in the CDR3. This chain uses TRBV6-6 with TRBJ2-7; 11 bases line up with TRBD2. The receptor was derived from a human donor in good health (CMV status not recorded). Some clones in this sample may be carry-over from other donors' samples. The sample was cultured PBMCs, taken from culture after CMV antigen stimulation. The CDR3 DNA is TGTGCCAGCACCCTAGCGGGGGGTTTTTACGAGCAGTACTTC. It specifies CASTLAGGFYEQYF.